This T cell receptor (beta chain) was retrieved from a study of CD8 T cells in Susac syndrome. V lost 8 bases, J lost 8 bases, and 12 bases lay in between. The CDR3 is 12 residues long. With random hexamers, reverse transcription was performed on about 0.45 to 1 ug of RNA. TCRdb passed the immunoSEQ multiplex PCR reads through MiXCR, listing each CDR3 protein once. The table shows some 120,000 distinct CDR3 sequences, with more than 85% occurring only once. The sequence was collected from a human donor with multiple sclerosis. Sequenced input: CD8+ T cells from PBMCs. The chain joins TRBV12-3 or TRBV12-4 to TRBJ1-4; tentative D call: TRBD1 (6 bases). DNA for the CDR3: TGTGCCAGCTGGGGGGGGCTAGAAAAACTGTTTTTT. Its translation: CASWGGLEKLFF.